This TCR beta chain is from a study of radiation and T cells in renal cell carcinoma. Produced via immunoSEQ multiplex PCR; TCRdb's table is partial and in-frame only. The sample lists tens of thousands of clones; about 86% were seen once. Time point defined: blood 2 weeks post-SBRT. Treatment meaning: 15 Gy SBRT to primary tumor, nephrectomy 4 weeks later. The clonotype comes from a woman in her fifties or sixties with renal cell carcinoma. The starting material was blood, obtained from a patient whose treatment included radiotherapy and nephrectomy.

CDR3 in amino acids: CASSLGLAVSDTQYF. The CDR3 nucleotides read TGTGCCAGCAGCTTAGGACTAGCGGTGTCAGATACGCAGTATTTT. The chain joins TRBV11-2 to TRBJ2-3; 9 bases are a match to TRBD2. The length of the CDR3 is 15 residues. Germline lookup yields CDR1 SGHAT and CDR2 FQNNGV. With V trimmed by 1 base and J by 4 bases, 3 bases remained unmatched.